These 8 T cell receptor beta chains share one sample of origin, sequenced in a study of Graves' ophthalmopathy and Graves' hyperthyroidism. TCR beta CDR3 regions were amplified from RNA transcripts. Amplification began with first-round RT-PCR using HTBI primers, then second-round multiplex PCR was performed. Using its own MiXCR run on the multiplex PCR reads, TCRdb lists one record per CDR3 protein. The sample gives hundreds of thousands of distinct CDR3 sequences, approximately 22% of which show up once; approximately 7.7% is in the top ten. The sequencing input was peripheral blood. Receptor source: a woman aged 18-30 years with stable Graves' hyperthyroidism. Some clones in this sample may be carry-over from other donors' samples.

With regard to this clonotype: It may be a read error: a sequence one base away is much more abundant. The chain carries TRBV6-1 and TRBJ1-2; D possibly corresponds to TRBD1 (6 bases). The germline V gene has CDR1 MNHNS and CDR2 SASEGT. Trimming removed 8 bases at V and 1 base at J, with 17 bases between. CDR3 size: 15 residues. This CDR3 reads CASGPARGGNYGYTF. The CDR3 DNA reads TGTGCCAGCGGCCCGGCAAGGGGGGGTAACTATGGCTACACCTTC.

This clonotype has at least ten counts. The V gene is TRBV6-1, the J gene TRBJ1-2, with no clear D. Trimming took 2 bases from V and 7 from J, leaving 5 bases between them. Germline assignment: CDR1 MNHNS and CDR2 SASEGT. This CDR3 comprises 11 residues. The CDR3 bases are TGTGCCAGCAGTGAACTAGGTGGCTACACCTTC. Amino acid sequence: CASSELGGYTF.

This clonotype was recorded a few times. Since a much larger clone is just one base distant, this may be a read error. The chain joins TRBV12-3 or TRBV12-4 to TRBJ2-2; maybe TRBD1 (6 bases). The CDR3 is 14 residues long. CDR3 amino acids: CASSTTRGTGELCF. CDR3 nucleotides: TGTGCCAGCAGTACAACCAGGGGTACCGGGGAGCTGTGTTTT.

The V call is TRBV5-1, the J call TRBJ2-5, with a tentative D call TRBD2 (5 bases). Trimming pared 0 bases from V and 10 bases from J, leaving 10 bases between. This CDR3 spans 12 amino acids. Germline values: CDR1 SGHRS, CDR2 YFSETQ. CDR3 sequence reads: CASSLEVGIQYF. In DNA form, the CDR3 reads TGCGCCAGCAGCTTGGAGGTCGGGATCCAGTACTTC.

The CDR3 sequence is CASSEIRRVEAFF. DNA for the CDR3: TGTGCCAGCAGTGAAATTCGGAGGGTTGAAGCTTTCTTT. This chain joins TRBV6-1 and TRBJ1-1; D gene ambiguous. The germline gives CDR1 MNHNS, CDR2 SASEGT. V lost 2 bases to trimming and J lost 7 bases, with 11 bases between them. The length of the CDR3 is 13 residues.

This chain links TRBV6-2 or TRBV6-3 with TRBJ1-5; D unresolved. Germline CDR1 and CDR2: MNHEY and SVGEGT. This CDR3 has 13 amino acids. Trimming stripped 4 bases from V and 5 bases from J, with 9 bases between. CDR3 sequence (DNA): TGTGCCAGCAGTTGGGAGAGGGATCAGCCCCAGCATTTT. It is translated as CASSWERDQPQHF.

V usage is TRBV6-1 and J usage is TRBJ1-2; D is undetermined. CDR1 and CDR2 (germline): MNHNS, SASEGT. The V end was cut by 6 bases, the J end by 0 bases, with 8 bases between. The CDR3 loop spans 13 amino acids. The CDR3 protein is CASRPGPNYGYTF. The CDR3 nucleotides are TGTGCCAGCAGGCCCGGACCTAACTATGGCTACACCTTC.

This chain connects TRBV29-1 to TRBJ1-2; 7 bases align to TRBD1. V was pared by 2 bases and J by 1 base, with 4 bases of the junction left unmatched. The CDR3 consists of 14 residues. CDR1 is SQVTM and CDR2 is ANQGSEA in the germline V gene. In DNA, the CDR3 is TGCAGCGTTGAAAAGGGGGCCCGTAACTATGGCTACACCTTC. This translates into CSVEKGARNYGYTF.